The 3 T cell receptor beta chains reported below all come from one sample, sequenced in a study of T cells in localized non-small cell lung cancer (dated by TCRdb to about 2020). Library creation used the immunoSEQ multiplex PCR assay. Imported from immuneACCESS, the table was reduced by TCRdb to in-frame sequences with V and J called. These copies leave out some clones; in studies compared against another copy, an unresolved V gene accounts for under half, and the cause of the remainder is not known. The sample includes around 50,000 clones, with around 86% observed a single time. The ten largest clones capture 2% to 3% of the sample. The source was PBMCs, collected before any cancer treatment. Source of these receptors: a man aged 40 to 69 with stage II lung adenocarcinoma.

V gene TRBV7-3 combines with J gene TRBJ2-4; no reliable D call. V lost 2 bases, J lost 14 bases, and 19 bases lay in between. Per the germline V gene, CDR1 is SGHTA and CDR2 is FQGTGA. This CDR3 region has 14 residues. The CDR3 region is CASSLDSFVPQKYF. DNA for the CDR3: TGTGCCAGCAGCTTAGACTCTTTTGTCCCACAGAAGTACTTC.

V and J are TRBV6-5 and TRBJ2-3, with D unclear. This CDR3 has 14 residues. V was cut by 4 bases and J by 4 bases, with 12 bases left in between. Germline loops: CDR1 MNHEY, CDR2 SVGAGI. The CDR3 DNA sequence: TGTGCCAGCAGTTTATCGACCCCGGCAGATACGCAGTATTTT. As protein: CASSLSTPADTQYF.

This clone showed up just a few times. The chain links TRBV21-1 to TRBJ1-2. TRBV21-1 is assigned pseudogene status. The CDR3 contains 14 residues. CDR3 nucleotides: TGTGCCAGCGCCCCTTATCGGACGGCGTATGGCTACACCTTC. This codes for CASAPYRTAYGYTF.